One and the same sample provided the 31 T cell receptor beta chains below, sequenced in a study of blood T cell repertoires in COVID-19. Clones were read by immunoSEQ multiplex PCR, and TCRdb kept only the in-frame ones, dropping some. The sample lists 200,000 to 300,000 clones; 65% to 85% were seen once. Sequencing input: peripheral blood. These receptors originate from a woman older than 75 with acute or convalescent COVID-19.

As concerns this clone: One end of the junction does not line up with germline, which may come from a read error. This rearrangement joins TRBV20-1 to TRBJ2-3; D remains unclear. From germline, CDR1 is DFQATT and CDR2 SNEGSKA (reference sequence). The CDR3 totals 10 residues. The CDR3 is CSARTQTLDF. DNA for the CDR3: TGCAGTGCTAGGACTCAGACGCTGGATTTT.

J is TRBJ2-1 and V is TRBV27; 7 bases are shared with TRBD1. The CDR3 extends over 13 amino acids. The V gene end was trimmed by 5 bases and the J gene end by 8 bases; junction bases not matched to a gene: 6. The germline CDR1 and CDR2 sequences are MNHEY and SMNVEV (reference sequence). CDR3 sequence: CASSLTGWHEQFF. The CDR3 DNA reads TGTGCCAGCAGTCTGACAGGGTGGCATGAGCAGTTCTTC.

The CDR3 loop reads CAISELLAGDPTDTQYF. CDR3 sequence (DNA): TGTGCCATCAGTGAATTACTAGCGGGGGACCCCACAGATACGCAGTATTTT. The chain links TRBV10-3 to TRBJ2-3; TRBD2 agrees at 11 bases. From germline, CDR1 is ENHRY and CDR2 SYGVKD. The V gene end was trimmed by 3 bases and the J gene end by 2 bases; junction bases not matched to a gene: 7. This CDR3 contains 17 residues.

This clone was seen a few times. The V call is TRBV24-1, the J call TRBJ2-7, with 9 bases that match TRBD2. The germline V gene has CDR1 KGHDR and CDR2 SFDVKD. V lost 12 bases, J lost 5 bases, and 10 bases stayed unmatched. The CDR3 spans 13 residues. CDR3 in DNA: TGTGCCCCCGATAGCGGGGGCAACGACGAGCAGTACTTC. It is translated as CAPDSGGNDEQYF.

The CDR3 spells CASSLVDRLNSPLHF. CDR3 bases: TGCGCCAGCAGCTTGGTGGACAGGCTTAATTCACCCCTCCACTTT. The chain is built from TRBV5-1 and TRBJ1-6; 7 bases fit TRBD1. Germline CDR1 reads SGHRS; CDR2 reads YFSETQ. The V and J ends lost 0 bases and 6 bases, in that order; junction bases with no gene match: 3. CDR3 length: 15 amino acids.

The CDR3 region has the DNA TGCGCCAGCGCAGGGGGAATGACGGGCACTGAAGCTTTCTTT. This encodes CASAGGMTGTEAFF. This chain connects TRBV5-1 to TRBJ1-1; 7 bases map to TRBD1. The CDR3 is 14 amino acids. V shed 7 bases, J shed 4 bases, and the junction held 10 bases outside the gene matches. The germline V gene encodes CDR1 SGHRS and CDR2 YFSETQ.

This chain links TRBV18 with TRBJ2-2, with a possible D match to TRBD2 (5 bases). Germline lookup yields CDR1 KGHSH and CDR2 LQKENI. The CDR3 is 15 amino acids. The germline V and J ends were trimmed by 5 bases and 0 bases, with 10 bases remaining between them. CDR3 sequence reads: CASSERTSNTGELFF. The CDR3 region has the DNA TGTGCCAGCTCAGAACGGACTTCGAACACCGGGGAGCTGTTTTTT.

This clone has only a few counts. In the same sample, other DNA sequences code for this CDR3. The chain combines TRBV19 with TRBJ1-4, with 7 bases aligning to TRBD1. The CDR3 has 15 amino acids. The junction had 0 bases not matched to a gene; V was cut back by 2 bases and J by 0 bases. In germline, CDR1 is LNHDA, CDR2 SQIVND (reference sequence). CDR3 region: CASSIQGATNEKLFF. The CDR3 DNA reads TGTGCCAGTAGTATACAGGGGGCAACTAATGAAAAACTGTTTTTT. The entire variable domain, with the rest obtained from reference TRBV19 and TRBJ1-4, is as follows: DGGITQSPKYLFRKEGQNVTLSCEQNLNHDAMYWYRQDPGQGLRLIYYSQIVNDFQKGDIAEGYSVSREKKESFPLTVTSAQKNPTAFYLCASSIQGATNEKLFFGSGTQLSVL.

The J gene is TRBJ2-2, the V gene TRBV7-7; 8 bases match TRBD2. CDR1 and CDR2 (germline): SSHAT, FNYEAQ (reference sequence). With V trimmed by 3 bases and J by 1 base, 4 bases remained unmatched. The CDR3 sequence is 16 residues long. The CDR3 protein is CASSLGLAGNTGELFF. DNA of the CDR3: TGTGCCAGCAGCTTGGGCCTAGCGGGGAACACCGGGGAGCTGTTTTTT. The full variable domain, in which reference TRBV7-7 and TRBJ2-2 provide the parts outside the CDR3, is GAGVSQSPRYKVTKRGQDVTLRCDPISSHATLYWYQQALGQGPEFLTYFNYEAQPDKSGLPSDRFSAERPEGSISTLTIQRTEQRDSAMYRCASSLGLAGNTGELFFGEGSRLTVL.

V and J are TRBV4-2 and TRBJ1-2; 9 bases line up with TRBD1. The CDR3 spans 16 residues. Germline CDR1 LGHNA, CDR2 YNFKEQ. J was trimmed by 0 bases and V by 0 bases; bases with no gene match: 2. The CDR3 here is CASSQERQGANYGYTF. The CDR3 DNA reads TGTGCCAGCAGCCAAGAGCGACAGGGGGCTAACTATGGCTACACCTTC.

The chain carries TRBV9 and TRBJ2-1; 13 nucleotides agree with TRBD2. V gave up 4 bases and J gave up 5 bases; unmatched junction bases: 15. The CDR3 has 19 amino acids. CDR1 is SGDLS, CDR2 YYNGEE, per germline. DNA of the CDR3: TGTGCCAGCAGCCCGCTGGTAGTTACTAGCGGGGGGGCACACAATGAGCAGTTCTTC. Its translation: CASSPLVVTSGGAHNEQFF.

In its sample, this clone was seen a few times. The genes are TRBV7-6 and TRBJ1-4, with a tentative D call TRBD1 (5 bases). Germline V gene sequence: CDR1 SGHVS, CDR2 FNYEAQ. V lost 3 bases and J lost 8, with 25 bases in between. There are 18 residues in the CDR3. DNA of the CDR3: TGTGCCAGCAGCTTTGGGCGCGGGGCCGACGCGAAAACCGAAAAACTGTTTTTT. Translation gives CASSFGRGADAKTEKLFF. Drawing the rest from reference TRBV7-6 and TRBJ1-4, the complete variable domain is GAGVSQSPRYKVTKRGQDVALRCDPISGHVSLYWYRQALGQGPEFLTYFNYEAQQDKSGLPNDRFSAERPEGSISTLTIQRTEQRDSAMYRCASSFGRGADAKTEKLFFGSGTQLSVL.

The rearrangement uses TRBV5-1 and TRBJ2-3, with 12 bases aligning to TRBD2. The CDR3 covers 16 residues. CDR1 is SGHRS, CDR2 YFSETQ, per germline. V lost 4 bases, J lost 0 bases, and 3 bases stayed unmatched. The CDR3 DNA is TGCGCCAGCAGCACGGGACTAGCGGGTAGCACAGATACGCAGTATTTT. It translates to CASSTGLAGSTDTQYF.

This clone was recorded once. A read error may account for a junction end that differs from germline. Here the CDR3 DNA reads TGTGCCAGTAGGATAGCGGGGGGGCCGGCAGATACGCAGTATTTT. Protein sequence: CASRIAGGPADTQYF. This rearrangement joins TRBV19 to TRBJ2-3; TRBD2 agrees at 11 bases. Germline loops: CDR1 LNHDA, CDR2 SQIVND (reference sequence). CDR3 length: 15 residues.

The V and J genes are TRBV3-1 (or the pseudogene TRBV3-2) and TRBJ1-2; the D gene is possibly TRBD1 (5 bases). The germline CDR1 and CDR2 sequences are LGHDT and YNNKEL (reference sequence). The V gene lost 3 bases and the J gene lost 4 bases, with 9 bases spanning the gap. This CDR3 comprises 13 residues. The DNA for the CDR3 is TGTGCCAGCAGCCAGGGGCTGTTCTATGGCTACACCTTC. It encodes CASSQGLFYGYTF.

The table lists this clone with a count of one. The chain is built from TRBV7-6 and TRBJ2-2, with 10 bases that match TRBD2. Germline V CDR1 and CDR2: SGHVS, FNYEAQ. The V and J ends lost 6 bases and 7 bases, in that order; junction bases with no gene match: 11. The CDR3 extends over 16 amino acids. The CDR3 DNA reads TGTGCCAGCAGATCCTCTAGCGGGAGTAACGGCGGGGAGCTGTTTTTT. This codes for CASRSSSGSNGGELFF.

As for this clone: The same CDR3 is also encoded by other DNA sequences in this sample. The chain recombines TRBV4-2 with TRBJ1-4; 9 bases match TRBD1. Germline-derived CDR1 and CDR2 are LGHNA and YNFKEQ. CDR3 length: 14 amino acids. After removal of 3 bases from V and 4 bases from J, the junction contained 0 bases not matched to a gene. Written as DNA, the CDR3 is TGTGCCAGCAGCCAGGGACAGGGTAATGAAAAACTGTTTTTT. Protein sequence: CASSQGQGNEKLFF.

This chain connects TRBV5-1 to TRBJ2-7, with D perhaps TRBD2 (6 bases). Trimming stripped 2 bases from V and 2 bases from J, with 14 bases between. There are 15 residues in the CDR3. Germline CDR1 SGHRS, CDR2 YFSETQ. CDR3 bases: TGCGCCAGCAGCTTCCAATCCGGGACTCCCTACGAGCAGTACTTC. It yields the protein CASSFQSGTPYEQYF.

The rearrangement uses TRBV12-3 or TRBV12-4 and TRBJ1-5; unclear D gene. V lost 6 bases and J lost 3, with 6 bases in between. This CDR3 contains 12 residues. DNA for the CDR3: TGTGCCAGCAGGTCTACCAATCAGCCCCAGCATTTT. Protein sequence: CASRSTNQPQHF.

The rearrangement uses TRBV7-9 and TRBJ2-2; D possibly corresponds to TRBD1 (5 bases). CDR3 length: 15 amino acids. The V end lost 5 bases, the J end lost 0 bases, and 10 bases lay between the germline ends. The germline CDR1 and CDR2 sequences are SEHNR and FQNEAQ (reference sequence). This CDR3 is CASSTRQTNTGELFF. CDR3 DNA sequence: TGTGCCAGCAGCACTCGACAGACGAACACCGGGGAGCTGTTTTTT.

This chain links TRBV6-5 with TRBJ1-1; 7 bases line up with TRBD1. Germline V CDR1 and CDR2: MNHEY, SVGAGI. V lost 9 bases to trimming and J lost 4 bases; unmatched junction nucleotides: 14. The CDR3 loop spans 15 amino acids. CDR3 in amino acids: CASISTTGAVTEAFF. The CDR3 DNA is TGTGCCAGTATATCTACTACAGGGGCGGTCACTGAAGCTTTCTTT.

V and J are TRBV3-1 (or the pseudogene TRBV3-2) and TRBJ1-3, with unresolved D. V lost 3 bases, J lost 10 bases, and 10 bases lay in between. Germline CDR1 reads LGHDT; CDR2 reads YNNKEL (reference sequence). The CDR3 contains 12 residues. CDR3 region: CASSQRSGTIYF. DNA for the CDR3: TGTGCCAGCAGCCAGAGATCCGGGACCATATATTTT.

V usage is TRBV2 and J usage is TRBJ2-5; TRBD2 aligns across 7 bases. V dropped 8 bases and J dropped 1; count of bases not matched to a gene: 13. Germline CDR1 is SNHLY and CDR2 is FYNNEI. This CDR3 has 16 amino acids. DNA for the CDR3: TGTGCCAGCCGCGCCGGGGGTGCGGGAGCCCAAGAGACCCAGTACTTC. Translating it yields CASRAGGAGAQETQYF.

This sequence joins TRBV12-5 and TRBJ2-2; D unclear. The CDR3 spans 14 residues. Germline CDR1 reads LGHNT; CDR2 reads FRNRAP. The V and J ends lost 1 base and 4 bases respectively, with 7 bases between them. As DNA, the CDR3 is TGTGCTAGTGGTTTGGCTCGGGTCACCGGGGAGCTGTTTTTT. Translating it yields CASGLARVTGELFF.

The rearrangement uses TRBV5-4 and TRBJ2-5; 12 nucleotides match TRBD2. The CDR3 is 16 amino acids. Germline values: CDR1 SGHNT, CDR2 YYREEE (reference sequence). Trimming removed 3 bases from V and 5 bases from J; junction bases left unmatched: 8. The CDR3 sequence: CASSSYLAGGLETQYF. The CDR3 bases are TGTGCCAGCAGCTCCTATCTAGCGGGGGGGCTTGAGACCCAGTACTTC.

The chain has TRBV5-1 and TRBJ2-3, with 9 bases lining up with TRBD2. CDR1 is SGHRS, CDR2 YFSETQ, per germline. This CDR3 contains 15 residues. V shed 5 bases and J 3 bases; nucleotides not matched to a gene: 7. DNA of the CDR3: TGCGCCAGCAGTCTCCAGCGGGGGGAGACAGATACGCAGTATTTT. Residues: CASSLQRGETDTQYF.

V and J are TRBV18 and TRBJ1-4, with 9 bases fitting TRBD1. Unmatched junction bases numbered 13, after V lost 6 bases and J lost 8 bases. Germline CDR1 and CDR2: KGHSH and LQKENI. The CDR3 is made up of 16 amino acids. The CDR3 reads CASSPASGTGNEKLFF. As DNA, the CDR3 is TGTGCCAGCTCGCCAGCTTCCGGGACAGGGAACGAAAAACTGTTTTTT.

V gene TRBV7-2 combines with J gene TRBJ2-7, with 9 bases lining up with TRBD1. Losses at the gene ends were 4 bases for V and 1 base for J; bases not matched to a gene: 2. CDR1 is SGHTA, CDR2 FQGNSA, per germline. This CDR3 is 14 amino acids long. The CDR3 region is CASSWGQGSYEQYF. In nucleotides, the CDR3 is TGTGCCAGCAGCTGGGGACAGGGATCCTACGAGCAGTACTTC.

CDR3 sequence reads: CASSSSGSFYEQYF. The DNA of the CDR3 is TGTGCCAGCAGCTCATCCGGGTCTTTCTACGAGCAGTACTTC. The rearrangement joins TRBV7-9 to TRBJ2-7; the D is unclear. This CDR3 spans 14 amino acids. Germline CDR1 SEHNR, CDR2 FQNEAQ (reference sequence). V was pared by 4 bases and J by 3 bases, with 13 bases between.

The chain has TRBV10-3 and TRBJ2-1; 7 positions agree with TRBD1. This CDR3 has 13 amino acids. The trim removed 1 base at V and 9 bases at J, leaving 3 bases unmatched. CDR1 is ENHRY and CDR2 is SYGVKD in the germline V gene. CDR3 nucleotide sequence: TGTGCCATCAGTGAGTTGACAGGGAGTGAGCAGTTCTTC. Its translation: CAISELTGSEQFF.

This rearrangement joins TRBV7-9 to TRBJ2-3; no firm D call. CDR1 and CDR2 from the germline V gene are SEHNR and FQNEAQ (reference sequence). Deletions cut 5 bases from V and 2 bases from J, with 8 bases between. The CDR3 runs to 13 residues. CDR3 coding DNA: TGTGCCAGCAGCGAATCTACCACAGATACGCAGTATTTT. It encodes CASSESTTDTQYF.